This entry is about one T cell receptor beta chain. Its antigen is undetermined. The data were obtained in a study of CD8 T cells in Susac syndrome. This CDR3 is 16 amino acids long. Trimming left V 3 bases short and J 0 bases short, with 11 bases between. Germline-derived CDR1 and CDR2 are LNHDA and SQIVND (reference sequence). Study-wide results and limits: CD4+ repertoires of Susac syndrome patients lacked detectable clonal expansion.

cDNA came from about 0.5 to 1 ug RNA primed by random hexamers. Amplification of TCR beta CDR3 was carried out by immunoSEQ multiplex PCR, which covered 54 Vbeta and 13 Jbeta segments. TCRdb independently ran MiXCR on the immunoSEQ multiplex PCR reads; one entry per CDR3 protein. The sample shows about 150,000 distinct CDR3 sequences, nearly 97% of them seen only once. The J gene is TRBJ1-4, the V gene TRBV19; possible D gene TRBD1, 5 bases. This receptor was taken from a human donor with Susac syndrome. The material sequenced was CD4+ T cells from PBMCs. CDR3 coding DNA: TGTGCCAGTAGTATGGGACGGGTTGCAACTAATGAAAAACTGTTTTTT. It translates to CASSMGRVATNEKLFF.